This TCR beta chain emerged from a study of blood T cell repertoires in COVID-19 (dated by TCRdb to about 2020). Notes on the research overall: Samples covering the acute and convalescent phases of COVID-19 were provided by collaborators in the United States, Italy and Spain. Where HLA class I and class II types were available, the types were taken from metadata supplied by the sample provider, not from assay-based typing. Sample metadata almost always included a de-identified subject ID, COVID-19 status, age in years and sex. The samples were drawn from two sources: the first 160 participants of the ongoing ImmuneRACE study, and some 1,300 subjects contributed by 6 global collaborators. A freely available public database, intended as a resource for researchers studying the immune response to SARS-CoV-2, is where the repertoires were released. Subjects who had been exposed to COVID-19, were actively infected with it, or had recovered from it provided the deeply sampled blood TCRbeta repertoires that made up the dataset. The prospective study material was composed of cDNA or gDNA derived from T cells, B-cell-depleted T cells, or PBMCs.

What the authors observed across the whole study: How much clinical and demographic metadata was included differed by source and by participant, and the metadata was provided uncurated.

At one collaborating source in Seattle, patients were enrolled during active infection and were followed longitudinally through the course of disease. Whole blood was collected in K2EDTA tubes by collaborating institutions according to the institutions' own protocols. For TCRbeta analysis, collaborator samples were shipped as frozen whole blood, as isolated PBMCs, or as DNA extracted from either sample type. From the cysteine up to the phenylalanine, the CDR3 has a length of 14 residues. Here the CDR3 DNA is all that survives: 42 bases in frame from base 1. Compared with germline, V lacks 6 bases and J lacks 5 bases; bases without a gene match: 6. Sequences SGHTA (CDR1) and FQGTGA (CDR2) are obtained from the germline V gene. On this clone: It lacks a known antigen. The input lacks base qualities; no much larger clone sits a single base away.

The immunoSEQ Assay, a bias-controlled multiplex PCR, was used to amplify TCRbeta CDR3 regions from genomic DNA. On the study's bioinformatics: Nucleated cell counts per sample were estimated from amplification of reference gene primers within the assay. To quantify the absolute abundance of each unique TCRbeta CDR3 rearrangement, sequence reads were collapsed and filtered. Productive Simpson clonality was computed per sample as the square root of Simpson's diversity index over productive rearrangements. Imported from immuneACCESS, the table was reduced by TCRdb to in-frame sequences with V and J called. These copies leave out some clones; in studies compared against another copy, an unresolved V gene accounts for under half, and the cause of the remainder is not known. The V and J calls and clone size come from that table; D and trimming were worked out from the DNA. This sample comprises about 63,000 clones, approximately 75% of them detected only once. Clones ranked in the top ten supply around a third of the sample.

The V gene is TRBV7-3 and the J gene is TRBJ2-1, with 8 bases matching TRBD2. The source is a man between 60 and 75 years old with COVID-19, enrolled during active disease. Sequencing used peripheral blood. The base sequence is TGTGCCAGCAGTCCGACTAGCGCACACAATGAGCAGTTCTTC. Its coded protein is CASSPTSAHNEQFF.